Here is one TCR beta chain with its context. Its specificity is unknown. This sample stems from a study of blood T cells in healthy people across ages. Study-wide findings and caveats: Estimates of diversity drawn from one million T cells were considered underestimates.

A second PCR, run for about 7 to 12 cycles, used a sample-barcoded 5' primer plus a J-beta primer mix. A template-switch adaptor that had 12 random nucleotides put a tag on each cDNA molecule. At least 3 million CDR3-containing paired-end reads were obtained per sample. MiXCR, applied by TCRdb to the 5' RACE reads, yields one record per CDR3 protein. The sample shows around 1,100,000 distinct CDR3 sequences, under 40% of them seen only once. In germline, CDR1 is SQVTM, CDR2 ANQGSEA. J was trimmed by 3 bases and V by 7 bases; bases with no gene match: 4. This CDR3 contains 12 residues. This sequence originates from a man aged 18 to 29 in good health. J is TRBJ1-2 and V is TRBV29-1; the match to TRBD1 covers 8 bases. Material for sequencing was blood. CDR3 protein: CSAEQGDYGYTF. CDR3 in DNA: TGCAGCGCAGAACAGGGGGACTATGGCTACACCTTC.